This T cell receptor (beta chain) was captured by sequencing in a study of early T cells in non-severe SARS-CoV-2 infection. Study-level information: Chains were not paired, and sequencing was done on bulk RNA from unsorted whole blood. Notes on the study in general: VDJdb matches were skewed toward anti-spike CD8 T cell responses.

This clonotype was detected only a few times. Its antigen remains unidentified. Individual cDNA molecules received unique molecular identifiers. MiXCR, applied by TCRdb to the 5' RACE reads, yields one record per CDR3 protein. Among tens of thousands of distinct CDR3 sequences listed, 14% were seen once. From germline, CDR1 is MRHNA and CDR2 SNTAGT. The CDR3 is made up of 14 amino acids. After removal of 6 bases from V and 4 bases from J, the junction contained 5 bases not matched to a gene. The chain uses TRBV6-4 and TRBJ2-1, with 8 bases aligning to TRBD1. This clonotype originated in an adult who was a healthcare worker with PCR-confirmed SARS-CoV-2 infection or an uninfected control (not recorded which). The sequencing sample was made of whole blood. The CDR3 loop is CASRYRGEYNEQFF. The CDR3 nucleotides are TGTGCCAGCAGATACAGGGGGGAGTACAATGAGCAGTTCTTC.